The TCR beta chain described here comes from a study of cytomegalovirus exposure and HLA in healthy donors. Germline trimming cut 3 bases from V and 3 bases from J; bases unmatched to any gene: 3. The CDR3 extends over 15 amino acids. CDR1 and CDR2 from the germline V gene are LNHDA and SQIVND (reference sequence). Study conclusions and caveats: Rarity marked most TCR sequences, yet some public TCRs occurred in many donors.

As concerns this clone: Its matching antigen is unknown.

TCRdb keeps only in-frame clones here, not all; method: immunoSEQ multiplex PCR. Of 43,000 or so clones in the sample, roughly 92% are singletons; the top ten hold 5.5% to 6.5%. The receptor's source is a man between 18 and 35 years old in good health and CMV-seronegative. The rearrangement joins TRBV19 to TRBJ2-1; 9 positions match TRBD2. Source material: PBMCs. Here the CDR3 DNA reads TGTGCCAGTAGTATCGGCGGGAGGGTCTACAATGAGCAGTTCTTC. Protein sequence: CASSIGGRVYNEQFF.